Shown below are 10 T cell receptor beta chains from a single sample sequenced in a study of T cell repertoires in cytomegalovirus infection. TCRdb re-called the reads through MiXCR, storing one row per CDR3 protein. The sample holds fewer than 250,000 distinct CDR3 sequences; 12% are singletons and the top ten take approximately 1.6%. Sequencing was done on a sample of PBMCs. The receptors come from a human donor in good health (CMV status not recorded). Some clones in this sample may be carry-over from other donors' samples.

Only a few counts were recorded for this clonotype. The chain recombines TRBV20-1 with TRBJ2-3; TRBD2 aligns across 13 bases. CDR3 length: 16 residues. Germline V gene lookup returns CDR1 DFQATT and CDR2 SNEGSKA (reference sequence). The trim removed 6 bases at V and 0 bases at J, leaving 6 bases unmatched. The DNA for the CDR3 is TGCAGTGCGGCGACTAGCGGGGGGCCTAGCACAGATACGCAGTATTTT. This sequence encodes CSAATSGGPSTDTQYF.

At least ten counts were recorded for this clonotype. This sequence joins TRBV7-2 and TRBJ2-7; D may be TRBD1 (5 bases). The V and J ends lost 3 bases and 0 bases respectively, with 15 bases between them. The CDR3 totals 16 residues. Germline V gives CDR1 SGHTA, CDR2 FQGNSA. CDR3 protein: CASSFRTRGSSYEQYF. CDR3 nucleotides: TGTGCCAGCAGCTTCCGGACACGAGGAAGCTCCTACGAGCAGTACTTC.

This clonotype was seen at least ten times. CDR3 sequence (DNA): TGTGCCAGCAGCGGGGGGAGGGGAGAGACCCAGTACTTC. Protein: CASSGGRGETQYF. The rearrangement links TRBV7-2 to TRBJ2-5, with TRBD2 matching 7 bases. In germline, CDR1 is SGHTA, CDR2 FQGNSA. Unmatched junction bases numbered 4, after V lost 5 bases and J lost 4 bases. The CDR3 runs to 13 residues.

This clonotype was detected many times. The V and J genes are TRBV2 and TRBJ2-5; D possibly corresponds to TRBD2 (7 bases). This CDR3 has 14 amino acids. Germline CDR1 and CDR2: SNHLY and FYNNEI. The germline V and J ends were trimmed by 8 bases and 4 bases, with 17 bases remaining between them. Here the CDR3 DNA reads TGTGCCAGCGGACCTCCGGGGGGCAGAGAGACCCAGTACTTC. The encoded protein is CASGPPGGRETQYF.

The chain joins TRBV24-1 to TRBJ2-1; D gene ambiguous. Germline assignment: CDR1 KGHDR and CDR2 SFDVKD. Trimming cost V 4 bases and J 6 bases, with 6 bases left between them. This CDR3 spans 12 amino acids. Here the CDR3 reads CATSDPGNEQFF. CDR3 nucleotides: TGTGCCACCAGTGACCCGGGCAATGAGCAGTTCTTC.

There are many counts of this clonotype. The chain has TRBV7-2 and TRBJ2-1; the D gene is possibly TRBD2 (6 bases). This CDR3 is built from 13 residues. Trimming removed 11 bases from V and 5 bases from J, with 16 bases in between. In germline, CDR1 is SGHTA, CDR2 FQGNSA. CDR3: CAGRRVQDNEQFF. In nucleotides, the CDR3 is TGTGCCGGGAGGAGGGTGCAGGACAATGAGCAGTTCTTC.

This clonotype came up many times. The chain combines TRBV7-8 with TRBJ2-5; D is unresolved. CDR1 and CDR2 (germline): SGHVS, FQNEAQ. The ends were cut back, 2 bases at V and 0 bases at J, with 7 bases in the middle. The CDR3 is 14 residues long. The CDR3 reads CASSLTSYQETQYF. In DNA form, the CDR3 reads TGTGCCAGCAGCTTAACTTCGTACCAAGAGACCCAGTACTTC.

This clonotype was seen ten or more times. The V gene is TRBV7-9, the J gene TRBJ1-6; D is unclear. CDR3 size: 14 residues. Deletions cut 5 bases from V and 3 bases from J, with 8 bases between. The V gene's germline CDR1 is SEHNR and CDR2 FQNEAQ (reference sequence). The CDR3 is CASSEKGYNSPLHF. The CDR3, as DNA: TGTGCCAGCAGCGAGAAGGGCTATAATTCACCCCTCCACTTT.

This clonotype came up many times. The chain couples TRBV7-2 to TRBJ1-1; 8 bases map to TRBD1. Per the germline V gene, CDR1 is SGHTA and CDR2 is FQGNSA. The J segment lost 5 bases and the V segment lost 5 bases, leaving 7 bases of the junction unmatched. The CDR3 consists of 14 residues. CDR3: CASSGGQAWTEAFF. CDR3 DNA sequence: TGTGCCAGCAGCGGGGGACAGGCGTGGACTGAAGCTTTCTTT.

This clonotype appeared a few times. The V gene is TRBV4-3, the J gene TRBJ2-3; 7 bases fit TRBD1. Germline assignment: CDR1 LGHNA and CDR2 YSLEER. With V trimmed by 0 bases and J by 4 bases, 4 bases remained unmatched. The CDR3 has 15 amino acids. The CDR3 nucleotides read TGCGCCAGCAGCCAAGAAGCAAGGGGGCCAGATACGCAGTATTTT. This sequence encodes CASSQEARGPDTQYF.